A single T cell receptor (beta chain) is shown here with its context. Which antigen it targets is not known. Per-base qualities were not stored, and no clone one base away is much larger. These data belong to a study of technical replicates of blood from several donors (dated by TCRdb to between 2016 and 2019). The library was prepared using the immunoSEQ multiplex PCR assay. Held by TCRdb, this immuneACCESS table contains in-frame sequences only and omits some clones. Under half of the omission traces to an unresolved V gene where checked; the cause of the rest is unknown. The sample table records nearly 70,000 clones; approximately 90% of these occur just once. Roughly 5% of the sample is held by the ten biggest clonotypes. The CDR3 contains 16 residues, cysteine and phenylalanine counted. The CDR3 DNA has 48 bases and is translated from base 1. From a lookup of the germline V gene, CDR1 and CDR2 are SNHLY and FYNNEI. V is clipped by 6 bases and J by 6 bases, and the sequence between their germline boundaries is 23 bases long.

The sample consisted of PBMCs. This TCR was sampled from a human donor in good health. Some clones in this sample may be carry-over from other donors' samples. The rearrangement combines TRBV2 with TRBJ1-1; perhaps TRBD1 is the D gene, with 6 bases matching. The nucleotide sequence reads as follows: TGTGCCAGCAGGGCCGCGGGGGGGGGCCTAGGGGCTGAAGCTTTCTTT. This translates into CASRAAGGGLGAEAFF.